The rows below give T cell receptor beta chains drawn from one sample of a study of T-cell memory formation after mild COVID-19. TCRdb used MiXCR to reprocess the 5' RACE reads, holding one entry per CDR3 protein. The table has around 200,000 distinct CDR3 sequences, 10% to 13% seen once. What was sequenced was PBMCs or a T cell subset sorted from them (not recorded which). The receptors derive from a man younger than 30 who had mild COVID-19 (a few samples of this study predate the infection). Cell type and time point are not known. Both conserved end residues are part of each CDR3. The order of the fields is J gene, D gene, clone size, V gene, CDR3 protein, CDR3 DNA. D genes are given only for firm matches. Clone size is not always given. Where it is, it says once, few, many or a class for expanded clones.

J: TRBJ1-2; D: NA; size: many; V: TRBV20-1; CDR3: CSAGDTTGSYGYTF; DNA: TGCAGTGCTGGGGATACCACAGGGTCCTATGGCTACACCTTC
J: TRBJ1-6; D: NA; size: many; V: TRBV5-6; CDR3: CASSPTSGFWKSSYNSPLHF; DNA: TGTGCCAGCAGCCCAACATCAGGGTTCTGGAAGAGCTCCTATAATTCACCCCTCCACTTT
J: TRBJ1-1; D: TRBD1; size: NA; V: TRBV7-9; CDR3: CASSWDRSRNTEAFF; DNA: TGTGCCAGCAGCTGGGACAGGAGCCGGAACACTGAAGCTTTCTTT
J: TRBJ2-3; D: NA; size: NA; V: TRBV5-1; CDR3: CASSLVFTTGDTQYF; DNA: TGCGCCAGCAGCTTGGTGTTCACCACAGGGGATACGCAGTATTTT
J: TRBJ1-2; D: NA; size: many; V: TRBV29-1; CDR3: CSVVTGEPYGYTF; DNA: TGCAGCGTTGTGACAGGAGAGCCCTATGGCTACACCTTC
J: TRBJ2-3; D: NA; size: NA; V: TRBV7-2; CDR3: CASSFVGGGASDTQYF; DNA: TGTGCCAGCAGCTTTGTAGGTGGGGGGGCATCAGATACGCAGTATTTT
J: TRBJ1-2; D: NA; size: few; V: TRBV4-2; CDR3: CASSQAKQTYGYTF; DNA: TGTGCCAGCAGCCAAGCTAAACAGACCTATGGCTACACCTTC
J: TRBJ2-3; D: NA; size: few; V: TRBV4-3; CDR3: CASSQESAATDTQYF; DNA: TGCGCCAGCAGCCAAGAGAGTGCAGCGACAGATACGCAGTATTTT
J: TRBJ1-1; D: NA; size: few; V: TRBV18; CDR3: CASSGGSNTEAFF; DNA: TGTGCCAGCTCAGGGGGTTCGAACACTGAAGCTTTCTTT
J: TRBJ1-3; D: NA; size: many; V: TRBV7-3; CDR3: CASSLTGNTIYF; DNA: TGTGCCAGCAGCTTAACTGGAAACACCATATATTTT
J: TRBJ2-2; D: NA; size: NA; V: TRBV7-3; CDR3: CASSLDPGRPGELFF; DNA: TGTGCCAGCAGCTTGGACCCTGGACGCCCCGGGGAGCTGTTTTTT
J: TRBJ2-7; D: TRBD1; size: few; V: TRBV18; CDR3: CASSSGTGSISYEQYF; DNA: TGTGCCAGCTCCTCCGGGACAGGGTCGATTTCCTACGAGCAGTACTTC